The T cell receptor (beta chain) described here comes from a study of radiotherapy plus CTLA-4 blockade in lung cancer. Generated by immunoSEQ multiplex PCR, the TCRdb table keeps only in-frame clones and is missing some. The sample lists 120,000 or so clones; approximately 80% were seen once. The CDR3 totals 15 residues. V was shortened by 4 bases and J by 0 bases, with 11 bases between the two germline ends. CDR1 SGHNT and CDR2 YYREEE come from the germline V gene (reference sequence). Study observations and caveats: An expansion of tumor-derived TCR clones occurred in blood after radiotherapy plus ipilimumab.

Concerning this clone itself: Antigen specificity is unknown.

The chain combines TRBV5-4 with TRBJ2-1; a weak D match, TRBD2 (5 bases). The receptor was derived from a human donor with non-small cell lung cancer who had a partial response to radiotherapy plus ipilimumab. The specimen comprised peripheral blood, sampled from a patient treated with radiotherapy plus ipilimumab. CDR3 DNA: TGTGCCAGCAGCCGAGCGGCCAGCTCCTACAATGAGCAGTTCTTC. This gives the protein CASSRAASSYNEQFF.